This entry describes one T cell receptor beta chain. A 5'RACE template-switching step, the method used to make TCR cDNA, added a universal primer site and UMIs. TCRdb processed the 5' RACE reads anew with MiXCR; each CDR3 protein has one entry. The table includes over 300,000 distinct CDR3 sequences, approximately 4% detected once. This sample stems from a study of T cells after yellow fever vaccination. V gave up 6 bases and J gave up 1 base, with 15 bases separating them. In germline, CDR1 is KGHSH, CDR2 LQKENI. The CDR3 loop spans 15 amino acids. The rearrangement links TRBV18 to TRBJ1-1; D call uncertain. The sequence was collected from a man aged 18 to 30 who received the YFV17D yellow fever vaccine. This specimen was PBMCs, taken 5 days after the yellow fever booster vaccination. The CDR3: CASSGSGLTNTEAFF. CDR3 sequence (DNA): TGTGCCAGCTCCGGGTCCGGGTTGACGAACACTGAAGCTTTCTTT.